This section outlines one TCR beta chain sequence together with its context. No antigen is known for it. Germline CDR1 and CDR2: MNHEY and SMNVEV (reference sequence). This CDR3 region has 14 residues. The V and J ends lost 5 bases and 2 bases, in that order; junction bases with no gene match: 5. The source of the sample is a study of graft-versus-host responses after intestinal transplantation. Study context: Grafts that recipients had were multivisceral, liver-intestinal, or isolated intestinal transplants. Study results and caveats: In recipient marrow, GvH clones were found, and some appeared first in ileum or blood. Allografts from individuals with graft-donor T cell macrochimerism displayed high graft-versus-host to host-versus-graft clonal ratios. After transplant, early declines in HvG clones were associated with peak levels of circulating GvH clones.

Processing released intraepithelial and lamina propria lymphocytes from the graft tissue. Sequenced by immunoSEQ multiplex PCR; TCRdb stores in-frame clones only, minus some. The sample yields about 14,000 clones, 74% seen once. The sequenced sample was ileum tissue, obtained 16 days after intestinal transplant. The V call is TRBV27, the J call TRBJ2-7; 8 bases are shared with TRBD2. This sequence originates from a human patient who received an intestinal transplant, so some T cells may come from the graft donor. CDR3 DNA: TGTGCCAGCAGTCCAGGACTAGCTACCTACGAGCAGTACTTC. Translation: CASSPGLATYEQYF.